The following is a T cell receptor (beta chain) sequence with its context. Germline trimming cut 1 base from V and 7 bases from J; bases unmatched to any gene: 12. Germline V gene data show CDR1 as SGHDT and CDR2 as YYEEEE. This CDR3 spans 18 amino acids. This sample was taken from a study of T-cell reconstitution after alpha-beta-depleted transplantation in children. Molecular barcoding with unique molecular identifiers was used for the TCRbeta library. TCRdb analysed the PCR reads with MiXCR anew, one entry per CDR3 protein. The sample lists around 670,000 distinct CDR3 sequences, over 10% occurring once.

The sequence derives from a girl aged 2 to 9 with congenital amegakaryocytic thrombocytopenia, due to receive a stem cell transplant. This specimen consisted of PBMCs, obtained before TCRalphabeta/CD19-depleted stem cell transplant. The V gene is TRBV5-6, the J gene TRBJ2-1, with 12 bases aligning to TRBD2. The CDR3 region has the DNA TGTGCCAGCAGCTTGATAGGGCTAGCGGGAGGGGTGGGGAATGAGCAGTTCTTC. Its protein product is CASSLIGLAGGVGNEQFF.